This T cell receptor (beta chain) emerged from a study of T cell repertoires in cytomegalovirus infection. On the study more broadly: Carrying CMV and the relevant HLA type showed in public TCR beta signatures.

This clonotype was counted a few times. The germline V gene has CDR1 DFQATT and CDR2 SNEGSKA (reference sequence). This CDR3 is 16 amino acids long. V lost 1 base to trimming and J lost 1 base; unmatched junction nucleotides: 8. TCRdb fed the reads into MiXCR, producing one record per CDR3 protein. The sample carries over 150,000 distinct CDR3 sequences, approximately 14% recorded once. The chain joins TRBV20-1 to TRBJ1-1, with 8 bases matching TRBD1. The sample taken for sequencing was PBMCs. This clonotype was sampled from a human donor in good health (CMV status not recorded). Some clones in this sample may be carry-over from other donors' samples. The CDR3 DNA reads TGCAGTGCTAGAGTTCCCCGGACAGGGACGAACACTGAAGCTTTCTTT. This codes for CSARVPRTGTNTEAFF.